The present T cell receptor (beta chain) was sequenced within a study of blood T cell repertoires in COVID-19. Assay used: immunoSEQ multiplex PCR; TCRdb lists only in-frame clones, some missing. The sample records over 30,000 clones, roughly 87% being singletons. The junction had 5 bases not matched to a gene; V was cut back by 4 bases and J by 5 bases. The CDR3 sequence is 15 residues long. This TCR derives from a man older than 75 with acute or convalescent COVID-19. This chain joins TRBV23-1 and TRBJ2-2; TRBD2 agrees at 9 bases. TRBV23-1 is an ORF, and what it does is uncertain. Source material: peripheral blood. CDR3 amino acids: CASSRCLAGTGELFF. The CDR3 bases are TGCGCCAGCAGTCGTTGCCTAGCGGGGACCGGGGAGCTGTTTTTT.